The T cell receptor beta chain under discussion was sequenced for a study of blood T cell repertoires in COVID-19. Background on the study: Acute and convalescent COVID-19 samples came from the United States, Italy and Spain.

Germline CDR1 reads LNHDA; CDR2 reads SQIVND (reference sequence). CDR3 length: 13 amino acids. Germline trimming cut 6 bases from V and 2 bases from J; bases unmatched to any gene: 3. Repertoires were generated with immunoSEQ multiplex PCR, while TCRdb's copy carries only in-frame clones and drops some. The sample has a few hundred thousand clones, around nine tenths seen once. The V call is TRBV19, the J call TRBJ1-2; 7 bases are a match to TRBD1. Specimen: peripheral blood. The receptor was derived from a man in his 60s with acute or convalescent COVID-19. The CDR3 nucleotides read TGTGCCAGTAGCACGACAGGGAACTATGGCTACACCTTC. Translated, it gives CASSTTGNYGYTF. Looking up the rest from reference TRBV19 and TRBJ1-2 gives the full variable domain: DGGITQSPKYLFRKEGQNVTLSCEQNLNHDAMYWYRQDPGQGLRLIYYSQIVNDFQKGDIAEGYSVSREKKESFPLTVTSAQKNPTAFYLCASSTTGNYGYTFGSGTRLTVV.